This T cell receptor beta chain came from a study of T cell responses to AZD1222 COVID-19 vaccine. The table came from immunoSEQ multiplex PCR; TCRdb's copy has only in-frame clones and leaves some out. The sample consists of roughly 42,000 clones, around 90% of them appearing once. The trim removed 5 bases at V and 7 bases at J, leaving 6 bases unmatched. CDR3 size: 15 residues. Germline-derived CDR1 and CDR2 are LNHDA and SQIVND (reference sequence). With respect to this clone: Antigen: not known.

The study's findings and limits: Spike-specific TCR breadth and depth rose after two AZD1222 doses. All repertoire sampling was performed exclusively after the peak T cell response. Clonal diversity may have been underestimated in mostly white British donors.

The V gene is TRBV19, the J gene TRBJ1-4; 11 nucleotides agree with TRBD1. The starting material was peripheral blood, obtained 28 days after the second dose of the MenACWY control vaccine. The receptor comes from an adult who received the MenACWY meningococcal vaccine as a control. The CDR3 region is CASSSRTGGSEKLFF. Written as DNA, the CDR3 is TGTGCCAGTAGTTCCAGGACAGGGGGCAGTGAAAAACTGTTTTTT. The complete variable domain, with remaining parts taken from reference TRBV19 and TRBJ1-4, reads DGGITQSPKYLFRKEGQNVTLSCEQNLNHDAMYWYRQDPGQGLRLIYYSQIVNDFQKGDIAEGYSVSREKKESFPLTVTSAQKNPTAFYLCASSSRTGGSEKLFFGSGTQLSVL.